One and the same sample provided the 2 T cell receptor beta chains below, sequenced in a study of OX40 agonist ivuxolimab in advanced cancers. TCRdb's table, derived via immunoSEQ multiplex PCR, lists solely in-frame clones and lacks some. Of 50,000 to 55,000 clones listed, about 88% are singletons. This material consisted of CD4+ or CD8+ T cells sorted from blood, taken in a trial of the OX40 agonist ivuxolimab. These receptor sequences come from an adult with an advanced solid tumor such as melanoma, head and neck, liver or kidney cancer.

This clone occurred once. J is TRBJ1-2 and V is TRBV19, with D perhaps TRBD1 (6 bases). This CDR3 spans 15 amino acids. V was pared by 3 bases and J by 3 bases, with 14 bases between. CDR1 is LNHDA, CDR2 SQIVND, per germline (reference sequence). CDR3 sequence (DNA): TGTGCCAGTAGTATTATCGCAGAGGGGGACTATGGCTACACCTTC. This codes for CASSIIAEGDYGYTF.

The DNA for the CDR3 is TGCGCCAGCAGCCCAGGGTCAGGTTATGCCGGGGAGCTGTTTTTT. Protein: CASSPGSGYAGELFF. The genes are TRBV4-1 and TRBJ2-2, with D perhaps matching TRBD1 (5 bases). The CDR3 runs 15 residues. Germline loops: CDR1 MGHRA, CDR2 YSYEKL. V was clipped by 4 bases and J by 6 bases, with 15 bases between them.